The T cell receptor beta chain under discussion was sequenced for a study of cytomegalovirus exposure and HLA in healthy donors. Whole-study findings and limits: Subsequent analysis revealed that first-cohort TCR clusters tended to co-occur in the approximately 120 validation repertoires.

Worth noting for this clone: What it recognizes is unknown.

Trimming stripped 5 bases from V and 0 bases from J, with 14 bases between. The CDR3 is 17 residues long. From germline, CDR1 is MNHEY and CDR2 SMNVEV (reference sequence). Clones were read by immunoSEQ multiplex PCR, and TCRdb kept only the in-frame ones, dropping some. The sample lists 43,000 or so clones; roughly nine tenths were seen once. Sequencing input: PBMCs. This chain connects TRBV27 to TRBJ2-6; D is possibly TRBD1 (7 bases). The sequence was obtained from a man younger than 30 in good health and CMV-seronegative. The CDR3 spells CASSLQGGASGANVLTF. As DNA, the CDR3 is TGTGCCAGCAGTCTTCAGGGGGGAGCCTCTGGGGCCAACGTCCTGACTTTC.